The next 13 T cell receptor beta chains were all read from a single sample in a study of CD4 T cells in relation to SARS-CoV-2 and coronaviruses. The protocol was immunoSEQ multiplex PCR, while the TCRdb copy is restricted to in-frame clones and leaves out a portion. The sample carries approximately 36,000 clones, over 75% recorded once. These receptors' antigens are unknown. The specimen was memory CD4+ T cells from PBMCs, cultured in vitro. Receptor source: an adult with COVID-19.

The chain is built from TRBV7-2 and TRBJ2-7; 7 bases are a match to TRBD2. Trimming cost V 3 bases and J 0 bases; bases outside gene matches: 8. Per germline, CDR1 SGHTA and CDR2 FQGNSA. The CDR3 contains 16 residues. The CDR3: CASSLDRSGNSYEQYF. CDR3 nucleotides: TGTGCCAGCAGCTTGGACCGGAGCGGGAACTCCTACGAGCAGTACTTC. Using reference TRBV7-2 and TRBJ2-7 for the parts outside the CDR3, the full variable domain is GAGVSQSPSNKVTEKGKDVELRCDPISGHTALYWYRQSLGQGLEFLIYFQGNSAPDKSGLPSDRFSAERTGGSVSTLTIQRTQQEDSAVYLCASSLDRSGNSYEQYFGPGTRLTVT.

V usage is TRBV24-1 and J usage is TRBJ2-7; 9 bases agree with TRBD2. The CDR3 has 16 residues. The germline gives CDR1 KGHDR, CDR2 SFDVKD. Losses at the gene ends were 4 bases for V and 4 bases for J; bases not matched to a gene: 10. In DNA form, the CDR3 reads TGTGCCACCAGTGAAGCGACTAGCGGAGGTTTTTACGAGCAGTACTTC. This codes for CATSEATSGGFYEQYF.

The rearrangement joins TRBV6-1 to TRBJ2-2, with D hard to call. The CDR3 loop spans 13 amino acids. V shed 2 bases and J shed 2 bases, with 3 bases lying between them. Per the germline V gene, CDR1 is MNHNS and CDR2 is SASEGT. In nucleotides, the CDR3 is TGTGCCAGCAGTGAAAAAAACACCGGGGAGCTGTTTTTT. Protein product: CASSEKNTGELFF.

CDR3 loop: CASKFRAETFYEQYF. In DNA, the CDR3 is TGTGCCAGCAAGTTTAGGGCAGAAACATTCTACGAGCAGTACTTC. The chain recombines TRBV27 with TRBJ2-7, with unresolved D. This CDR3 is built from 15 residues. The V end lost 7 bases, the J end lost 3 bases, and 19 bases lay between the germline ends. Germline CDR1 MNHEY, CDR2 SMNVEV (reference sequence).

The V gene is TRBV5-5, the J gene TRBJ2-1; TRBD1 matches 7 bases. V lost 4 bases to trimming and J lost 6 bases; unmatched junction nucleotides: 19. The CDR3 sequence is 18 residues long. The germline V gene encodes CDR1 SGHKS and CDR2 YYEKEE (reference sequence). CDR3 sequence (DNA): TGTGCCAGCAGCCATTTACTAGGATCGGGGACAGTAAGCAATGAGCAGTTCTTC. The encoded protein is CASSHLLGSGTVSNEQFF.

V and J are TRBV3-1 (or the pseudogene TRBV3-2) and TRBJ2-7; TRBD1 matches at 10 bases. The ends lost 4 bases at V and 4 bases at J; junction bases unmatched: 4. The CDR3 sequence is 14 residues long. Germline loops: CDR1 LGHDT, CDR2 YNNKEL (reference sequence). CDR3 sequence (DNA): TGTGCCAGCAGCCCGTCGGGACAGGGGTACGAGCAGTACTTC. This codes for CASSPSGQGYEQYF.

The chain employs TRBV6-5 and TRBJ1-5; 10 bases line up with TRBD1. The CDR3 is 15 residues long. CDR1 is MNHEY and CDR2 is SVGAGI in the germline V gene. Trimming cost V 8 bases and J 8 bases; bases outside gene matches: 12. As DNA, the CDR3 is TGTGCCAGCTCAAGGATCCGGGACAGGGGAGAGCCCCAGCATTTT. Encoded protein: CASSRIRDRGEPQHF.

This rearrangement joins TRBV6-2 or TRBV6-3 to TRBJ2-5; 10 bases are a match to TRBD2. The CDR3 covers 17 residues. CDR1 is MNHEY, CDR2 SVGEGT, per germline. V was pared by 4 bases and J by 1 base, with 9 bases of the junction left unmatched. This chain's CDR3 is CASSWGVLAGSQETQYF. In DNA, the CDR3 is TGTGCCAGCAGTTGGGGGGTACTAGCGGGATCCCAAGAGACCCAGTACTTC.

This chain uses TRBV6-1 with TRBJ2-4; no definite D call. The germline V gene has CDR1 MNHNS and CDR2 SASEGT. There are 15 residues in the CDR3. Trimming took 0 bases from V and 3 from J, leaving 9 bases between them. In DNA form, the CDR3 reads TGTGCCAGCAGTGAAGCCCCGGACGTCAAAAACATTCAGTACTTC. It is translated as CASSEAPDVKNIQYF.

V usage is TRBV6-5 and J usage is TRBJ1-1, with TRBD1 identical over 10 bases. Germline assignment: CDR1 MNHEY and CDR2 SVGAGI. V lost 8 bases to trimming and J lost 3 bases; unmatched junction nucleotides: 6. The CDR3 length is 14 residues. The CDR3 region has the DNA TGTGCCAGCGACCGGGACAGGGGCGACACTGAAGCTTTCTTT. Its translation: CASDRDRGDTEAFF.

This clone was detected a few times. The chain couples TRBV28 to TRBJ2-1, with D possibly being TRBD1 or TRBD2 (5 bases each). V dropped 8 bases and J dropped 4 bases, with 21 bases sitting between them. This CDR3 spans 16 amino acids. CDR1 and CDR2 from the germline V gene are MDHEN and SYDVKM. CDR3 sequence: CASQMNAWGFYNEQFF. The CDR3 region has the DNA TGTGCCAGCCAGATGAACGCCTGGGGGTTTTACAATGAGCAGTTCTTC.

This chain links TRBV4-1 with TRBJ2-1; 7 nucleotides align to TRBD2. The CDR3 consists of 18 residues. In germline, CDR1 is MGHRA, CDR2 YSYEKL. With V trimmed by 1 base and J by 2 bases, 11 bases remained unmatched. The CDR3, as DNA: TGCGCCAGCAGCCAAGTAAGTCTAGCGGTTCCTCCCTACAATGAGCAGTTCTTC. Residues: CASSQVSLAVPPYNEQFF.

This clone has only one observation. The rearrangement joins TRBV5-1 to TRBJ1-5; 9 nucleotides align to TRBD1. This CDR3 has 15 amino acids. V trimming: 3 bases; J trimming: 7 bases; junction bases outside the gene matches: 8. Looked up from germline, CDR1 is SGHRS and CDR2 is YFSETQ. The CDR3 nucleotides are TGCGCCAGCAGCTCGGGACAGGGAAACGGCCAGCCCCAGCATTTT. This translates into CASSSGQGNGQPQHF.